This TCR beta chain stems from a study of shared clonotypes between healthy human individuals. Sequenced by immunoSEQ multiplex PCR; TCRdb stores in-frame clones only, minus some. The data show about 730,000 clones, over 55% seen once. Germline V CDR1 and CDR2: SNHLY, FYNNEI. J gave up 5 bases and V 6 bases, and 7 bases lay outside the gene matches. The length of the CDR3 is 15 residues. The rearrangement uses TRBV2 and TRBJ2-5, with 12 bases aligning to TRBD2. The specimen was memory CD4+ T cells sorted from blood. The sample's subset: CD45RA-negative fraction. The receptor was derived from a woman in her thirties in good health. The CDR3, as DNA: TGTGCCAGCAGGAGAGGACTAGCGGGATTGGAGACCCAGTACTTC. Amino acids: CASRRGLAGLETQYF.